This TCR beta chain originates from a study of vaccination and CD4 T cells after COVID-19. Turning to the study itself: Each control culture was treated with a CEFX pool, an HIV-1 Nef pool, or no peptide.

Findings of the study overall: The median proportion of reactive clones detected only post-vaccination in convalescent patients was approximately 90%.

This clonotype was observed a few times. What it binds is unknown. Sequencing of DNA taken from cultured CD4+ T cells relied on the Oncomine TCR Beta short-read assay. Investigators obtained genomic DNA by extraction from cultured CD4+ T cells. TCRdb re-called the PCR reads through MiXCR, storing one row per CDR3 protein. The sample comprises some 22,000 distinct CDR3 sequences, 30% to 35% of which are singletons, and approximately 9% rests with the top ten. Time point denoted: late sampling 161 to 241 days after vaccination in a few convalescent patients. Sample treatment: approximately nine-day PBMC culture with coronavirus spike peptide pools or control peptides (ViraFEST assay). This clonotype was sampled from a human donor who had recovered from COVID-19. Sequenced here: CD4+ T cells from blood, cultured in vitro, sampled about 7 months after SARS-CoV-2 vaccination.

The CDR3 bases are TGCAGTGCTGATCCCAAGGGGTCTGACAATGAGCAGTTCTTC. It is translated as CSADPKGSDNEQFF. This chain joins TRBV20-1 and TRBJ2-1; a possible D gene is TRBD1 (5 bases). Germline V lookup: CDR1 DFQATT, CDR2 SNEGSKA (reference sequence). The CDR3 consists of 14 residues. Between the trimmed V and J ends, which lost 5 bases and 5 bases, there was a span of 16 bases.